The 13 T cell receptor beta chains below come from one sample, sequenced in a study of blood T cell repertoires in COVID-19. The data were produced by immunoSEQ multiplex PCR, yet TCRdb's version contains in-frame clones alone and is incomplete. The sample lists about 150,000 clones, about 85% occurring once. The specimen was PBMCs or T cells enriched from blood (not recorded which). These TCRs come from a woman aged 50 to 65 who had recovered from COVID-19.

The V and J genes are TRBV29-1 and TRBJ2-1; D not certain. The ends were cut back, 5 bases at V and 0 bases at J, with 11 bases in the middle. Germline V gene lookup returns CDR1 SQVTM and CDR2 ANQGSEA. The CDR3 length is 14 residues. For the CDR3, the DNA is TGCAGCGTTTACCCCCAACACTCCTACAATGAGCAGTTCTTC. It yields the protein CSVYPQHSYNEQFF.

The CDR3 reads CATSTDDRGSYTGELFF. Written as DNA, the CDR3 is TGTGCCACCAGCACCGACGACAGGGGGAGTTACACCGGGGAGCTGTTTTTT. The chain links TRBV15 to TRBJ2-2, with 9 bases fitting TRBD1. Germline V gives CDR1 LNHNV, CDR2 YYDKDF (reference sequence). This CDR3 has 17 amino acids. With 4 bases clipped from V and 3 bases from J, the junction kept 9 bases outside the gene matches.

This sequence joins TRBV18 and TRBJ2-5; 16 bases are shared with TRBD2. After removal of 5 bases from V and 5 bases from J, the junction contained 2 bases not matched to a gene. The CDR3 extends over 15 amino acids. Germline assignment: CDR1 KGHSH and CDR2 LQKENI. CDR3 region: CASSTGLAGGETQYF. DNA for the CDR3: TGTGCCAGCTCAACGGGACTAGCGGGAGGGGAGACCCAGTACTTC.

The rearrangement links TRBV25-1 to TRBJ1-6; 9 positions match TRBD1. V was pared by 5 bases and J by 4 bases, with 3 bases of the junction left unmatched. Germline assignment: CDR1 MGHDK and CDR2 SYGVNS. The CDR3 loop spans 15 amino acids. CDR3 region: CASSKQGAYNSPLHF. The CDR3, as DNA: TGTGCCAGCAGTAAACAGGGGGCTTATAATTCACCCCTCCACTTT.

The chain employs TRBV27 and TRBJ2-3; 10 bases are a match to TRBD2. The V gene end was trimmed by 5 bases and the J gene end by 6 bases; junction bases not matched to a gene: 8. This CDR3 is built from 15 residues. Germline assignment: CDR1 MNHEY and CDR2 SMNVEV (reference sequence). The CDR3 DNA is TGTGCCAGCAGTCCAAGCGGGAGGGCCGTTGATACGCAGTATTTT. Protein product: CASSPSGRAVDTQYF.

This clone is a singleton in its sample. The chain uses TRBV6-2 or TRBV6-3 and TRBJ1-3; 7 bases are a match to TRBD1. The germline CDR1 and CDR2 sequences are MNHEY and SVGEGT. After removal of 6 bases from V and 1 base from J, the junction contained 15 bases not matched to a gene. The CDR3 is 18 amino acids. In DNA form, the CDR3 reads TGTGCCAGCAGCATCACGAAACCACAGGGGTGGTCTGGAAACACCATATATTTT. Translating gives CASSITKPQGWSGNTIYF.

This chain joins TRBV18 and TRBJ2-5; 7 bases align to TRBD2. This CDR3 region has 13 residues. The trim removed 4 bases at V and 5 bases at J, leaving 4 bases unmatched. Germline V CDR1 and CDR2: KGHSH, LQKENI. In DNA, the CDR3 is TGTGCCAGCTCACGTACTAGCGTCGAGACCCAGTACTTC. Encoded protein: CASSRTSVETQYF.

This clone showed up just a few times. This chain uses TRBV3-1 (or the pseudogene TRBV3-2) with TRBJ1-1; 7 bases line up with TRBD1. The length of the CDR3 is 14 residues. CDR1 LGHDT and CDR2 YNNKEL come from the germline V gene (reference sequence). V dropped 3 bases and J dropped 1; count of bases not matched to a gene: 2. The CDR3 region has the DNA TGTGCCAGCAGCCACCCAGGGGGGAACACTGAAGCTTTCTTT. It specifies CASSHPGGNTEAFF.

This clone was observed a single time. This sequence joins TRBV6-5 and TRBJ1-3; D might be TRBD1 (5 bases). This CDR3 comprises 14 residues. Germline assignment: CDR1 MNHEY and CDR2 SVGAGI. Trimming removed 8 bases at V and 5 bases at J, with 16 bases between. CDR3 in DNA: TGTGCCAGCCAGGGACTTGGACACAGAAACACCATATATTTT. Residues: CASQGLGHRNTIYF.

This chain uses TRBV3-1 (or the pseudogene TRBV3-2) with TRBJ2-4; TRBD2 is a possible D gene (6 bases). This CDR3 has 17 residues. CDR1 is LGHDT and CDR2 is YNNKEL in the germline V gene (reference sequence). V lost 0 bases, J lost 0 bases, and 12 bases lay in between. CDR3 region: CASSQEPGELAKNIQYF. CDR3 coding DNA: TGTGCCAGCAGCCAAGAACCGGGAGAACTAGCCAAAAACATTCAGTACTTC.

About this clone: Other DNA variants within this sample encode the same CDR3. V gene TRBV19 combines with J gene TRBJ1-2; D is perhaps TRBD1 (5 bases). CDR1 and CDR2 from the germline V gene are LNHDA and SQIVND (reference sequence). CDR3 length equals 13 residues. V gave up 2 bases and J gave up 2 bases, with 6 bases separating them. This chain's CDR3 is CASSIQGNYGYTF. The DNA for the CDR3 is TGTGCCAGTAGTATACAGGGCAACTATGGCTACACCTTC.

This clone was counted a few times. V is TRBV4-3 and J is TRBJ1-5; D is uncertain. This CDR3 comprises 14 residues. The germline V gene has CDR1 LGHNA and CDR2 YSLEER. Trimming took off 0 bases at V and 6 bases at J, with 9 bases between the two ends. In nucleotides, the CDR3 is TGCGCCAGCAGCCAAGATTCGAGAGGTCAGCCCCAGCATTTT. Its translation is CASSQDSRGQPQHF.

This clone appeared a single time. The rearrangement joins TRBV6-5 to TRBJ1-2, with 10 bases aligning to TRBD1. This CDR3 is built from 14 residues. The V gene end was trimmed by 6 bases and the J gene end by 5 bases; junction bases not matched to a gene: 6. Germline V gene data show CDR1 as MNHEY and CDR2 as SVGAGI. For the CDR3, the DNA is TGTGCCAGCAGGAACCGGGACAGGGGATATGGCTACACCTTC. As protein: CASRNRDRGYGYTF.